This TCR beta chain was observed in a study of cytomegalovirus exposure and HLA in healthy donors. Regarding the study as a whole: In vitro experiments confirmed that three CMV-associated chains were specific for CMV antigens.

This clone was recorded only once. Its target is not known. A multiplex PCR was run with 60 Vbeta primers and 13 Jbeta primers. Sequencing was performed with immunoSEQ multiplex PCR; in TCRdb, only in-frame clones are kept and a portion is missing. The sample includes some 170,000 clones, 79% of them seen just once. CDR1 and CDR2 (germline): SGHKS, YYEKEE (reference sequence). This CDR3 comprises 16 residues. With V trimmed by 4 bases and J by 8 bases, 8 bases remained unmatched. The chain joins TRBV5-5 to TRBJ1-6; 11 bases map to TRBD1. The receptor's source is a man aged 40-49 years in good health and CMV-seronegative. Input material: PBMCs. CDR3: CASSRGQGADYSPLHF. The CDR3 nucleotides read TGTGCCAGCAGCCGAGGACAGGGGGCAGATTATTCACCCCTCCACTTT.